These T cell receptor beta chains were read from a single sample in a study of blood T cells in healthy people across ages. TCRdb fed the 5' RACE reads into MiXCR, producing one record per CDR3 protein. The table records over 750,000 distinct CDR3 sequences, just under 25% of them present only once. The same sample was also studied in work on T cells of mothers and their children.

The sample taken for sequencing was blood. The receptors were gathered from a boy aged 5-17 years in good health. The CDR3 runs from the conserved cysteine through the conserved F or W. D genes are given only for firm matches. Clone size is given for some rows only: seen once, a few or many times, or a class if the clone is expanded.

J | V | size | D | CDR3 | DNA
TRBJ1-2 | TRBV11-2 | few | NA | CASSASTGYYGYTF | TGTGCCAGCAGCGCATCAACAGGGTACTATGGCTACACCTTC
TRBJ2-5 | TRBV11-2 | NA | NA | CASSLGGNRETQYF | TGTGCCAGCAGCTTAGGAGGGAATCGGGAGACCCAGTACTTC
TRBJ2-1 | TRBV29-1 | NA | TRBD2 | CSVEGWTSGPMVGYNEQFF | TGCAGCGTTGAAGGTTGGACTAGCGGGCCAATGGTTGGGTACAATGAGCAGTTCTTC
TRBJ2-5 | TRBV28 | few | TRBD2 | CASSFPGLVQETQYF | TGTGCCAGCAGTTTTCCGGGACTAGTCCAAGAGACCCAGTACTTC
TRBJ2-5 | TRBV20-1 | many | NA | CSAPRVGTGTQYF | TGCAGTGCTCCTAGGGTCGGGACGGGGACCCAGTACTTC
TRBJ2-1 | TRBV2 | NA | TRBD1 | CASSEDRHNEQFF | TGTGCCAGCAGTGAGGACAGGCACAATGAGCAGTTCTTC
TRBJ2-7 | TRBV3-1 | few | TRBD2 | CASSQDRLGLAGYEQYF | TGTGCCAGCAGCCAAGATCGTTTGGGACTAGCGGGATACGAGCAGTACTTC
TRBJ2-1 | TRBV20-1 | NA | NA | CSAREDPFYNEQFF | TGCAGTGCTAGAGAGGACCCGTTCTACAATGAGCAGTTCTTC
TRBJ2-7 | TRBV14 | NA | NA | CASSQDWARPSYEQYF | TGTGCCAGCAGCCAAGATTGGGCGCGACCGTCTTACGAGCAGTACTTC
TRBJ2-1 | TRBV19 | NA | TRBD1 | CASKRVGQGGDEQFF | TGTGCCAGTAAAAGGGTGGGACAGGGTGGCGATGAGCAGTTCTTC
TRBJ2-7 | TRBV11-2 | NA | NA | CASSLTRIPFGQYF | TGTGCCAGCAGCTTAACGAGAATCCCCTTCGGGCAGTACTTC